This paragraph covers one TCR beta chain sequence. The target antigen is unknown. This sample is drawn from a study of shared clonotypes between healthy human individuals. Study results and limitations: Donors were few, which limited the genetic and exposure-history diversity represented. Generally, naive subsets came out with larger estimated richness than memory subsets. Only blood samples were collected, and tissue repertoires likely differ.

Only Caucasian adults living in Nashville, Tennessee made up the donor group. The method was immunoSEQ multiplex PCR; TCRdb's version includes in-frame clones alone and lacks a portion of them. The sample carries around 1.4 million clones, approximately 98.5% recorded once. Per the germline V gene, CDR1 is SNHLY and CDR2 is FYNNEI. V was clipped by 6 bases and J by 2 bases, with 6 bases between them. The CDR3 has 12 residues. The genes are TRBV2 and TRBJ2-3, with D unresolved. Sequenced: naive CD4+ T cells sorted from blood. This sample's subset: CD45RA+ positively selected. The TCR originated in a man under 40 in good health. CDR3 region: CASRADTDTQYF. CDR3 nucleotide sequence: TGTGCCAGCAGGGCAGACACAGATACGCAGTATTTT.